This T cell receptor (beta chain) came from a study of regulatory T cells in long-lasting Graves disease. Relying on iRepertoire HTBI primers and Arm-PCR of CDR3 regions, the team built TCR beta libraries. TCRdb reprocessed the multiplex PCR reads via MiXCR and lists one record per CDR3 protein. The repertoire holds 400,000 to 500,000 distinct CDR3 sequences, with 14% to 15% as singletons. This clonotype appeared many times. As for time point: newly diagnosed GD, antithyroid drugs for less than 3 months. PBMC-extracted RNA yielded the TCR library. Germline CDR1 and CDR2: LNHDA and SQIVND (reference sequence). The CDR3 is made up of 16 amino acids. The trim removed 5 bases at V and 6 bases at J, leaving 7 bases unmatched. These data are also associated with another study on T cells in Graves' hyperthyroidism and ophthalmopathy. As that study records: When the TCR CDR3 underwent first-round RT-PCR, the HTBI primer set was used. The model's output predicted ophthalmopathy at a median of 6.5 months prior to onset.

This receptor was identified in a woman in her twenties or thirties with Graves disease. The chain joins TRBV19 to TRBJ2-3; 14 bases agree with TRBD2. The source material was peripheral blood mononuclear cells (PBMCs), sampled at new diagnosis, from a patient treated with antithyroid drugs. CDR3 protein: CASSLGLAGASDTQYF. Here the CDR3 DNA reads TGTGCCAGTAGTTTGGGACTAGCGGGAGCGTCGGATACGCAGTATTTT.